The T cell receptor (beta chain) described here comes from a study of metastatic and nonmetastatic thyroid tumors. Looking at the study overall: The comparison covered peripheral blood and tumor or nodule tissue in malignant and benign thyroid patients.

This CDR3 spans 14 amino acids. Germline V gene sequence: CDR1 SNHLY, CDR2 FYNNEI. Trimming shortened V by 7 bases and J by 4 bases, and 16 bases separated the two germline ends. Patients were all untreated before their thyroid surgery. This clone was observed a handful of times. Its antigen remains unidentified. A much larger clonotype is one base distant, so this may be a read error. Findings and limits, study-wide: Reportedly, malignant thyroid tumors had significantly higher TCR beta diversity than benign nodules, in blood and tumor.

With MiXCR, TCRdb reprocessed the PCR reads. The sample has about 92,000 clones; about 15% are singletons. Sequencing was carried out using blood. The chain couples TRBV2 to TRBJ1-2, with D possibly being TRBD1 (6 bases). The TCR was taken from a female donor with papillary thyroid cancer or a benign thyroid nodule (not recorded which). Some clones in this sample may be carry-over from other donors' samples. CDR3 region: CASMGGAVFYGYTF. The CDR3 bases are TGTGCCAGCATGGGGGGGGCAGTGTTCTATGGCTACACCTTC.